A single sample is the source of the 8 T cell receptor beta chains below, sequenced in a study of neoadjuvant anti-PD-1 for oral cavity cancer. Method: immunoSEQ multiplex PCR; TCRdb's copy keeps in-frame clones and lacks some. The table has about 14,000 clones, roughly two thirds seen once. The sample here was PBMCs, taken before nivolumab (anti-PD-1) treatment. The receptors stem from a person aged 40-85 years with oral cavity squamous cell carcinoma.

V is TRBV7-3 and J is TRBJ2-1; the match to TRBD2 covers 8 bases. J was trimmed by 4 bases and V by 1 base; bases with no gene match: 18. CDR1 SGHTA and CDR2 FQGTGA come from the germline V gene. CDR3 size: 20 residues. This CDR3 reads CASSLKPPQPGLVSYNEQFF. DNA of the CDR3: TGTGCCAGCAGCTTAAAACCCCCCCAACCGGGACTAGTGTCGTACAATGAGCAGTTCTTC. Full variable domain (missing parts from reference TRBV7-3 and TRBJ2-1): GAGVSQTPSNKVTEKGKYVELRCDPISGHTALYWYRQSLGQGPEFLIYFQGTGAADDSGLPNDRFFAVRPEGSVSTLKIQRTERGDSAVYLCASSLKPPQPGLVSYNEQFFGPGTRLTVL.

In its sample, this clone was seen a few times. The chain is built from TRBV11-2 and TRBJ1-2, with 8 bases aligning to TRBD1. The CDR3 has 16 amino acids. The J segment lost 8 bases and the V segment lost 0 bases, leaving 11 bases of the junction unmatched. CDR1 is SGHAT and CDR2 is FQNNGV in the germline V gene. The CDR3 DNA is TGTGCCAGCAGCTTAGATCTAGGACAGGGACCCAGGGGCTACACCTTC. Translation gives CASSLDLGQGPRGYTF.

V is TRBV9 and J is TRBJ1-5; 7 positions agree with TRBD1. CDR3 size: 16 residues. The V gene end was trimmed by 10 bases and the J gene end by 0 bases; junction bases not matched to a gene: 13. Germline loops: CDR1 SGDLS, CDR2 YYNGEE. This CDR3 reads CAWPGQSHFSNQPQHF. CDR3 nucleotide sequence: TGTGCCTGGCCGGGACAGTCCCATTTTAGCAATCAGCCCCAGCATTTT. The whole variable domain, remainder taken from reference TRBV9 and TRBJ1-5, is DSGVTQTPKHLITATGQRVTLRCSPRSGDLSVYWYQQSLDQGLQFLIQYYNGEERAKGNILERFSAQQFPDLHSELNLSSLELGDSALYFCAWPGQSHFSNQPQHFGDGTRLSIL.

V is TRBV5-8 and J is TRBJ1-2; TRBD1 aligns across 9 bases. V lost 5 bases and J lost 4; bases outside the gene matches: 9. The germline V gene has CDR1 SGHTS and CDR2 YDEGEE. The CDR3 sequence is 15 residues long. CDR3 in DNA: TGTGCCAGCAGGAGAGACCGGGACAGGGCCTATGGCTACACCTTC. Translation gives CASRRDRDRAYGYTF.

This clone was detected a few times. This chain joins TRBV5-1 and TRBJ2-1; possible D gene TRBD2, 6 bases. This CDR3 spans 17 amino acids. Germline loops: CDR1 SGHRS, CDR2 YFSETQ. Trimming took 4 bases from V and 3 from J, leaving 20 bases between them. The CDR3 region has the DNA TGCGCCAGCAGCCGGGGGATCACCCAATCTCGCTACAATGAGCAGTTCTTC. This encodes CASSRGITQSRYNEQFF.

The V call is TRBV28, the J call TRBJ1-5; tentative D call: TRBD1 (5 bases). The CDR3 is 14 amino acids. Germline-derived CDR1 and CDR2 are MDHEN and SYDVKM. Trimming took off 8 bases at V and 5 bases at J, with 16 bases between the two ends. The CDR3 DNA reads TGTGCCAGCGAGAACTTCGGGGGGTATCAGCCCCAGCATTTT. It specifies CASENFGGYQPQHF.

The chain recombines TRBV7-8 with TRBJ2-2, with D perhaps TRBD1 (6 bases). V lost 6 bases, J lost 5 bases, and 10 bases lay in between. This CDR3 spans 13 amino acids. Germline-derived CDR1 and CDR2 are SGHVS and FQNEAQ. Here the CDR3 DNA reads TGTGCCAGCAGACTCAGGGGAACCGGGGAGCTGTTTTTT. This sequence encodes CASRLRGTGELFF.

CDR3 loop: CASRSIGSGREGGGYTF. The CDR3 DNA sequence: TGTGCCAGTAGGAGTATAGGATCAGGAAGGGAAGGAGGCGGCTACACCTTC. The V call is TRBV19, the J call TRBJ1-2; no clear D. The CDR3 is made up of 17 amino acids. Germline V gene lookup returns CDR1 LNHDA and CDR2 SQIVND (reference sequence). Trimming cost V 6 bases and J 8 bases, with 28 bases left between them.